The sequence of this T cell receptor beta chain was determined in a study of glioma-infiltrating T cells after dendritic cell vaccination. Study in general: Glioblastoma patients came from Phase I and II dendritic cell vaccination trials.

Germline-derived CDR1 and CDR2 are SGHDT and YYEEEE. The CDR3 has 17 residues. V lost 1 base, J lost 4 bases, and 17 bases lay in between. Sequencing used immunoSEQ multiplex PCR; TCRdb keeps in-frame clones, though not all of them. The data hold 85,000 or so clones, with around 84% observed a single time. Time point defined: after dendritic cell vaccination, including at tumor progression/relapse. This rearrangement joins TRBV5-6 to TRBJ2-2; the D gene is possibly TRBD2 (7 bases). This sequence originates from a human donor with glioblastoma. The specimen comprised blood, sampled after dendritic cell vaccination. CDR3 nucleotides: TGTGCCAGCAGCTTGCGAGGGGGGGCGCGGGGCACCGGGGAGCTGTTTTTT. Encoded protein: CASSLRGGARGTGELFF.